This TCR beta chain was profiled in a study of T cell repertoires in cytomegalovirus infection. In the study overall: In public TCR beta signatures, there were indications of both CMV infection and matching HLA type.

V lost 5 bases and J 4 bases, leaving 8 bases between the germline ends. The CDR3 runs to 12 residues. This clonotype showed up many times. As yet, its antigen is unknown. TCRdb re-analysed the reads in MiXCR, keeping a single row per CDR3 protein. The table lists approximately 130,000 distinct CDR3 sequences, roughly 9% of them singletons, with 10% in the top ten. Notes on the study in general: The cumulative frequency of public TCR beta families distinguished individuals who carried CMV together with the relevant HLA. In two of eight donors, the top clonotype was HLA-C-restricted CMV-specific.

This receptor was obtained from a human donor in good health (CMV status not recorded). Some clones in this sample may be carry-over from other donors' samples. The sample was PBMCs. The chain uses TRBV12-3 or TRBV12-4 and TRBJ1-2, with D maybe TRBD1 (5 bases). The CDR3 DNA is TGTGCCAGCAGTCGGACACCCTATGGCTACACCTTC. This sequence encodes CASSRTPYGYTF.